This T cell receptor (beta chain) came from a study of CDR3 diversity in severe acne. The CDR3 spans 17 residues. Germline lookup yields CDR1 SGDLS and CDR2 YYNGEE. With V trimmed by 4 bases and J by 5 bases, 10 bases remained unmatched. TCRdb re-called the PCR reads with MiXCR, one entry per CDR3 protein. The profile shows about 85,000 distinct CDR3 sequences, around 50% of them singletons. V and J are TRBV9 and TRBJ2-3; 13 bases fit TRBD2. What was sequenced was blood. The receptor was isolated from a male donor in good health, serving as a control. In nucleotides, the CDR3 is TGTGCCAGCAGCCCAAAAGGACTAGCGGGAGATGGAGATACGCAGTATTTT. It is translated as CASSPKGLAGDGDTQYF.